Each of the 22 T cell receptor beta chains below was sequenced from the same sample in a study of control samples from healthy donors and cancer patients. TCRdb's table, derived via immunoSEQ multiplex PCR, lists solely in-frame clones and lacks some. This sample carries 99,000 or so clones, about 80% of them seen once, and the ten largest clones take 13%. Sequencing was done on a sample of blood. The receptor set was obtained from a woman between 50 and 59 years old in good health.

This chain connects TRBV30 to TRBJ2-7; 7 nucleotides line up with TRBD1. After removal of 4 bases from V and 3 bases from J, the junction contained 0 bases not matched to a gene. Germline V CDR1 and CDR2: GTSNPN, SVGIG (reference sequence). This CDR3 is built from 11 residues. The CDR3 region has the DNA TGTGCCTGGAACAGGGGCTACGAGCAGTACTTC. Translated: CAWNRGYEQYF.

The rearrangement links TRBV5-5 to TRBJ1-1; a weak D match, TRBD1 (6 bases). The CDR3 extends over 13 amino acids. CDR1 and CDR2 (germline): SGHKS, YYEKEE (reference sequence). V was pared by 2 bases and J by 4 bases, with 9 bases between. The CDR3, as DNA: TGTGCCAGCAGCTTCCAGGGGTTCACTGAAGCTTTCTTT. Translated, it gives CASSFQGFTEAFF.

V usage is TRBV11-2 and J usage is TRBJ1-6; 7 nucleotides line up with TRBD1. Per germline, CDR1 SGHAT and CDR2 FQNNGV. The CDR3 length is 15 residues. Losses at the gene ends were 4 bases for V and 5 bases for J; bases not matched to a gene: 5. CDR3 sequence reads: CASSSDRAHNSPLHF. CDR3 DNA: TGTGCCAGCAGCTCCGACAGGGCACATAATTCACCCCTCCACTTT.

The V call is TRBV7-8, the J call TRBJ1-2; TRBD1 aligns across 9 bases. The CDR3 is 16 amino acids. Germline V gene data show CDR1 as SGHVS and CDR2 as FQNEAQ. The junction had 10 bases not matched to a gene; V was cut back by 6 bases and J by 2 bases. The chain's CDR3 is CASSYSPDRGNYGYTF. The CDR3 bases are TGTGCCAGCAGTTACAGCCCGGACAGGGGAAACTATGGCTACACCTTC.

This clone was observed once. The rearrangement uses TRBV19 and TRBJ1-4, with 7 bases lining up with TRBD1. Looked up from germline, CDR1 is LNHDA and CDR2 is SQIVND (reference sequence). Germline trimming cut 7 bases from V and 6 bases from J; bases unmatched to any gene: 14. The CDR3 length is 16 residues. CDR3 DNA: TGTGCCAGTACCAAGACAGGGCACCTAGGCGATGAAAAACTGTTTTTT. Translated: CASTKTGHLGDEKLFF.

The chain carries TRBV9 and TRBJ1-6, with no clear D. The ends were cut back, 4 bases at V and 2 bases at J, with 16 bases in the middle. Germline V lookup: CDR1 SGDLS, CDR2 YYNGEE. The CDR3 length is 17 residues. The CDR3 here is CASSHPAGFAYNSPLHF. The CDR3 region has the DNA TGTGCCAGCAGCCATCCTGCGGGGTTCGCCTATAATTCACCCCTCCACTTT.

Ten or more counts support this clone. This chain uses TRBV2 with TRBJ1-4, with 8 bases fitting TRBD1. The J segment lost 9 bases and the V segment lost 6 bases, leaving 6 bases of the junction unmatched. In germline, CDR1 is SNHLY, CDR2 FYNNEI. This CDR3 is built from 13 residues. This CDR3 reads CASREDRVQKLFF. Written as DNA, the CDR3 is TGTGCCAGCAGGGAGGACAGGGTTCAAAAACTGTTTTTT.

The chain joins TRBV18 to TRBJ1-6; D remains unclear. This CDR3 has 17 amino acids. Germline CDR1 and CDR2: KGHSH and LQKENI. Trimming took 0 bases from V and 0 from J, leaving 9 bases between them. CDR3 amino acids: CASSPPPESSYNSPLHF. The DNA for the CDR3 is TGTGCCAGCTCACCACCGCCCGAAAGCTCCTATAATTCACCCCTCCACTTT.

This chain links TRBV5-4 with TRBJ2-1; 10 positions match TRBD2. After removal of 2 bases from V and 7 bases from J, the junction contained 3 bases not matched to a gene. CDR1 and CDR2 from the germline V gene are SGHNT and YYREEE (reference sequence). This CDR3 contains 14 residues. The CDR3, as DNA: TGTGCCAGCAGCTTCCTAGCGGGAGTGAATGAGCAGTTCTTC. It is translated as CASSFLAGVNEQFF.

The count of this clone is one. The chain employs TRBV10-3 and TRBJ2-7, with D possibly being TRBD1 or TRBD2 (6 bases each). V shed 4 bases and J shed 2 bases, with 18 bases lying between them. From germline, CDR1 is ENHRY and CDR2 SYGVKD. This CDR3 has 16 amino acids. The CDR3 sequence: CAISGGVQGSAYEQYF. The CDR3 DNA reads TGTGCCATCAGTGGGGGGGTCCAGGGGAGCGCCTACGAGCAGTACTTC.

In this sample, this clone turned up a few times. The rearrangement uses TRBV6-6 and TRBJ2-7, with D possibly being TRBD1 or TRBD2 (6 bases each). CDR3 length: 13 residues. Trimming removed 4 bases at V and 5 bases at J, with 12 bases between. Germline V CDR1 and CDR2: MNHNY, SVGAGI (reference sequence). This chain's CDR3 is CASSSLGGHEQYF. DNA for the CDR3: TGTGCCAGCAGTTCCTTGGGGGGCCACGAGCAGTACTTC.

The chain recombines TRBV6-2 or TRBV6-3 with TRBJ2-1; 9 bases match TRBD2. The CDR3 sequence is 17 residues long. Germline V gene sequence: CDR1 MNHEY, CDR2 SVGEGT. Trimming removed 4 bases from V and 7 bases from J; junction bases left unmatched: 14. CDR3 in amino acids: CASSSPQYSGGRNEQFF. The CDR3 nucleotides are TGTGCCAGCAGTTCCCCCCAATATAGCGGGGGAAGGAATGAGCAGTTCTTC.

The chain couples TRBV5-1 to TRBJ2-6, with no clear D. Per the germline V gene, CDR1 is SGHRS and CDR2 is YFSETQ. V lost 3 bases to trimming and J lost 2 bases, with 9 bases between them. CDR3 length equals 15 residues. CDR3 coding DNA: TGCGCCAGCAGCTCGTCGGGTACTGGGGCCAACGTCCTGACTTTC. Translating it yields CASSSSGTGANVLTF.

CDR3 sequence reads: CASSQDPPGLAGVSYNEQFF. The CDR3 DNA is TGTGCCAGCAGCCAAGATCCCCCCGGCCTAGCGGGAGTGTCCTACAATGAGCAGTTCTTC. This rearrangement joins TRBV3-1 (or the pseudogene TRBV3-2) to TRBJ2-1; 10 positions match TRBD2. The CDR3 consists of 20 residues. Germline V lookup: CDR1 LGHDT, CDR2 YNNKEL (reference sequence). V lost 0 bases, J lost 1 base, and 12 bases stayed unmatched.

The gene calls are TRBV7-6 and TRBJ1-5, with no clear D. The CDR3 covers 13 residues. In germline, CDR1 is SGHVS, CDR2 FNYEAQ. Trimming cost V 0 bases and J 6 bases, with 6 bases left between them. Here the CDR3 reads CASSLAPGQPQHF. The CDR3 coding sequence is TGTGCCAGCAGCTTAGCACCGGGTCAGCCCCAGCATTTT. The variable domain in full, with the rest retrieved from reference TRBV7-6 and TRBJ1-5, is GAGVSQSPRYKVTKRGQDVALRCDPISGHVSLYWYRQALGQGPEFLTYFNYEAQQDKSGLPNDRFSAERPEGSISTLTIQRTEQRDSAMYRCASSLAPGQPQHFGDGTRLSIL.

V gene TRBV18 combines with J gene TRBJ1-2; D unclear. The CDR3 totals 14 residues. V lost 5 bases and J 3 bases, leaving 13 bases between the germline ends. Per the germline V gene, CDR1 is KGHSH and CDR2 is LQKENI. The CDR3 DNA sequence: TGTGCCAGCTCAATTGGAAAGGAGGACTATGGCTACACCTTC. Its translation: CASSIGKEDYGYTF.

The sample holds one count of this clone. The rearrangement joins TRBV9 to TRBJ1-1; D not resolved. The V end lost 0 bases, the J end lost 7 bases, and 13 bases lay between the germline ends. Germline V lookup: CDR1 SGDLS, CDR2 YYNGEE. The length of the CDR3 is 14 residues. This chain's CDR3 is CASSVAPIGLEAFF. The CDR3 DNA follows: TGTGCCAGCAGCGTAGCCCCGATAGGTCTTGAAGCTTTCTTT.

This clone was seen once. The V call is TRBV6-2 or TRBV6-3, the J call TRBJ2-5; TRBD1 matches 9 bases. The ends lost 6 bases at V and 3 bases at J; junction bases unmatched: 8. CDR3 size: 15 residues. Germline V gene data show CDR1 as MNHEY and CDR2 as SVGEGT. This chain's CDR3 is CASSRQGVGEETQYF. CDR3 nucleotides: TGTGCCAGCAGCCGACAGGGGGTAGGGGAAGAGACCCAGTACTTC.

The table lists this clone with a few counts. The sample carries other DNA sequences with the same CDR3. V gene TRBV7-2 combines with J gene TRBJ2-3; possible D gene TRBD1, 5 bases. The germline gives CDR1 SGHTA, CDR2 FQGNSA. CDR3 length: 14 residues. V lost 0 bases and J 3 bases, leaving 7 bases between the germline ends. CDR3 DNA: TGTGCCAGCAGCTTAGCGCCAGGGACAGATACGCAGTATTTT. It translates to CASSLAPGTDTQYF.

The chain employs TRBV3-1 (or the pseudogene TRBV3-2) and TRBJ1-6; D might be TRBD1 (5 bases). V lost 4 bases and J lost 9, with 19 bases in between. The CDR3 extends over 16 amino acids. Germline CDR1 LGHDT, CDR2 YNNKEL (reference sequence). Here the CDR3 reads CASSPKSRATGSPLHF. The CDR3 DNA reads TGTGCCAGCAGCCCTAAAAGCAGGGCGACGGGTTCACCCCTCCACTTT.

Only one count was recorded for this clone. The chain recombines TRBV6-1 with TRBJ1-4; weak D call: TRBD1 (6 bases). Germline CDR1 reads MNHNS; CDR2 reads SASEGT. The CDR3 has 18 residues. Deletions cut 1 base from V and 3 bases from J, with 18 bases between. DNA for the CDR3: TGTGCCAGCAGTGAAGGTATAGGGGCAGGGGCTGCTAATGAAAAACTGTTTTTT. This sequence encodes CASSEGIGAGAANEKLFF.

The rearrangement joins TRBV7-2 to TRBJ1-5; TRBD1 aligns across 7 bases. The CDR3 length is 15 residues. Germline V gives CDR1 SGHTA, CDR2 FQGNSA. V trimming: 5 bases; J trimming: 7 bases; junction bases outside the gene matches: 11. The CDR3 protein is CASSKGQGVGQPQHF. The CDR3 nucleotides are TGTGCCAGCAGCAAAGGTCAGGGGGTTGGGCAGCCCCAGCATTTT.